This T cell receptor beta chain was retrieved from a study of glioma-infiltrating T cells. Study results and caveats: Non-neoplastic patients had below-expected tissue-blood divergence, while all gliomas exceeded expectation. Tissue and blood shared very few CDR3 sequences.

Amplification of TCR alpha and beta CDR3 regions from RNA used iRepertoire nested multiplex PCR. Tissue mRNA or PBMC total RNA, about 85-400 ng, went into one-step reverse transcription and amplification. TCRdb processed the multiplex PCR reads anew with MiXCR; each CDR3 protein has one entry. The sample has more than 95,000 distinct CDR3 sequences, roughly 23% seen once. This clonotype was detected ten times or more. Its specificity is unknown. The TCR originated in a human donor with low-grade glioma or glioblastoma, undergoing nonglioma brain surgery, or in good health (not recorded which). Sequencing was carried out using glioma tissue, nonneoplastic brain tissue, or PBMCs (not recorded which).

CDR3 in DNA: TGTGCCACCAGTGTCCAGGGGGGTACTGAAGCTTTCTTT. This translates into CATSVQGGTEAFF. This chain joins TRBV24-1 and TRBJ1-1; 7 nucleotides agree with TRBD1. This CDR3 is built from 13 residues. CDR1 and CDR2 (germline): KGHDR, SFDVKD. The junction had 4 bases not matched to a gene; V was cut back by 5 bases and J by 5 bases.